The clone carrying this TCR beta chain was seen only once. Antigen unknown. These data are taken from a study of cytomegalovirus exposure and HLA in healthy donors. Study results and limitations: Among TCR beta chains, those listed as cytomegalovirus-associated numbered over 150.

The PCR contained 60 Vbeta and 13 Jbeta primers. Assay: immunoSEQ multiplex PCR; the TCRdb copy retains only in-frame clones and omits some. The sample consists of some 100,000 clones, about three quarters of them appearing once. Germline loops: CDR1 MNHNS, CDR2 SASEGT. V dropped 3 bases and J dropped 8; count of bases not matched to a gene: 6. The CDR3 sequence is 14 residues long. Sequenced input: PBMCs. The chain links TRBV6-1 to TRBJ1-4, with TRBD1 identical over 7 bases. This sequence was found in a male donor in good health and CMV-seropositive. The CDR3 spells CASSDLTGTEKLFF. CDR3 DNA sequence: TGTGCCAGCAGTGACCTGACAGGGACCGAAAAACTGTTTTTT.